This section outlines one TCR beta chain sequence together with its context. Its antigen remains unidentified. Some clones are missing from TCRdb's copy, which holds only in-frame ones; the method was immunoSEQ multiplex PCR. The data show approximately 15,000 clones, with less than 50% seen just once and roughly a sixth held by the top ten. The data were obtained in a study of tumor-infiltrating lymphocytes in localized non-small cell lung cancer. Study outcomes and limitations: TCRbeta sequencing showed higher T cell infiltration in tumors than uninvolved lung.

Material for sequencing was lung tumor tissue. The sequence was collected from a human donor with non-small cell lung cancer.

CDR3 loop: CAWRTMRGRTEAFF. The CDR3 bases are TGTGCCTGGAGAACCATGCGGGGCAGAACTGAAGCTTTCTTT. V gene TRBV30 combines with J gene TRBJ1-1; weak D call: TRBD1 (5 bases). V lost 3 bases, J lost 5 bases, and 16 bases lay in between. The germline V gene has CDR1 GTSNPN and CDR2 SVGIG (reference sequence). The CDR3 has 14 amino acids.